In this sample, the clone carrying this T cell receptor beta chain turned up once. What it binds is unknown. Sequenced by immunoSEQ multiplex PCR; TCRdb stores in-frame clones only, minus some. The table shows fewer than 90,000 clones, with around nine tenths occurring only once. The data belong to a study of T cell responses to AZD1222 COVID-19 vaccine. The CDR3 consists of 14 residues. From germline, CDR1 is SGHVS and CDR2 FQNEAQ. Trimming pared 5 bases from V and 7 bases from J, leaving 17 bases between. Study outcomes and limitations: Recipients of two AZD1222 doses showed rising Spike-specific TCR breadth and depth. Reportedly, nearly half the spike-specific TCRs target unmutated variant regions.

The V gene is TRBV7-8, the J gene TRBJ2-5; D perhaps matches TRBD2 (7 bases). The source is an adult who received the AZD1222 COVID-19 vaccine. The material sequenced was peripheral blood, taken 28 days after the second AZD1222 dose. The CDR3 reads CASSNRGGVRTQYF. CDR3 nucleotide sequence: TGTGCCAGCAGCAATCGAGGGGGGGTAAGGACCCAGTACTTC.